Sequencing of this T cell receptor beta chain was carried out in a study of T cell responses to AZD1222 COVID-19 vaccine. Study results and caveats: Donors were mostly white British, more females; clonal diversity possibly underestimated. Spike-specific TCR breadth and depth both grew after two AZD1222 doses. The reported proportion of spike-specific TCRs targeting unmutated variant regions was nearly half.

Germline lookup yields CDR1 ENHRY and CDR2 SYGVKD. The V end lost 5 bases, the J end lost 2 bases, and 9 bases lay between the germline ends. The CDR3 consists of 13 residues. With regard to this clone: What it recognizes is unknown.

The protocol was immunoSEQ multiplex PCR, while the TCRdb copy is restricted to in-frame clones and leaves out a portion. The sample carries roughly 170,000 clones, about nine tenths recorded once. The V gene is TRBV10-3, the J gene TRBJ1-2, with unresolved D. The material was peripheral blood, obtained on day 0 of AZD1222 vaccination. The receptor's source is an adult in good health. DNA of the CDR3: TGTGCCATCAGTCCGGGCGGGAACTATGGCTACACCTTC. Translated, it gives CAISPGGNYGYTF.